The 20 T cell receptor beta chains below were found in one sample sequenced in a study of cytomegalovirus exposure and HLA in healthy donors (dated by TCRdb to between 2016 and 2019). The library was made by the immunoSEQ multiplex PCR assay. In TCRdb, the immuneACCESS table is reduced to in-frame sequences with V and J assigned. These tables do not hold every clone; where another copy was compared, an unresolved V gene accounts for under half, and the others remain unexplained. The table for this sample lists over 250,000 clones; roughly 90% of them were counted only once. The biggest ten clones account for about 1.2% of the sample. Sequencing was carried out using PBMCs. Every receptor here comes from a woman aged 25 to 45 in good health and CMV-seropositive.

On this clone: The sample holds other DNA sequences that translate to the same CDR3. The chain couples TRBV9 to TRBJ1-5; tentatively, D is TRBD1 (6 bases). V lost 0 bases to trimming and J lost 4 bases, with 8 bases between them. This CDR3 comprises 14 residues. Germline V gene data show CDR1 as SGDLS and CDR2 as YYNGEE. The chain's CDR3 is CASSVGDTNQPQHF. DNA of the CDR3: TGTGCCAGCAGCGTAGGGGACACGAATCAGCCCCAGCATTTT.

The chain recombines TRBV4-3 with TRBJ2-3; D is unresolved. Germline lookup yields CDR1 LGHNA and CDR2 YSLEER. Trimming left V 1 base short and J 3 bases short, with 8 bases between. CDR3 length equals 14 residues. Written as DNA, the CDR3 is TGCGCCAGCAGCCAAGGGGGTCGTACAGATACGCAGTATTTT. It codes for CASSQGGRTDTQYF.

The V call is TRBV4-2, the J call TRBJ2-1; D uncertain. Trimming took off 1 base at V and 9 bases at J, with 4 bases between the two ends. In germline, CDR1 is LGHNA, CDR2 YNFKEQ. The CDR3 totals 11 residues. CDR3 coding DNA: TGTGCCAGCAGCCAAGGGAGTGAGCAGTTCTTC. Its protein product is CASSQGSEQFF.

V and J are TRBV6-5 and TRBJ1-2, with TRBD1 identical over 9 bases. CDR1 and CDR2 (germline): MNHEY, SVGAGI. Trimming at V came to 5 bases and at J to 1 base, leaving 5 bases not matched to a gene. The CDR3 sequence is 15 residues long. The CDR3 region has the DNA TGTGCCAGCAGTATACCGGACAGGGGTAACTATGGCTACACCTTC. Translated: CASSIPDRGNYGYTF.

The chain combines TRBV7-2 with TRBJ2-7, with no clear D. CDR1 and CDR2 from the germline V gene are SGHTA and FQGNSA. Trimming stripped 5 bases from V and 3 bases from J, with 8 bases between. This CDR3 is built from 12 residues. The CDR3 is CASSLTNYEQYF. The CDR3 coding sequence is TGTGCCAGCAGCCTGACGAACTACGAGCAGTACTTC.

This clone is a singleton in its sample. CDR3 nucleotides: TGTGCCACCAGCAGAGAGTTGGGCAGCAAAGAGACCCAGTACTTC. It encodes CATSRELGSKETQYF. The chain recombines TRBV15 with TRBJ2-5; D unclear. Looked up from germline, CDR1 is LNHNV and CDR2 is YYDKDF (reference sequence). Trimming took off 0 bases at V and 3 bases at J, with 11 bases between the two ends. The CDR3 contains 15 residues. Filled out from reference TRBV15 and TRBJ2-5, the complete variable domain reads DAMVIQNPRYQVTQFGKPVTLSCSQTLNHNVMYWYQQKSSQAPKLLFHYYDKDFNNEADTPDNFQSRRPNTSFCFLDIRSPGLGDTAMYLCATSRELGSKETQYFGPGTRLLVL.

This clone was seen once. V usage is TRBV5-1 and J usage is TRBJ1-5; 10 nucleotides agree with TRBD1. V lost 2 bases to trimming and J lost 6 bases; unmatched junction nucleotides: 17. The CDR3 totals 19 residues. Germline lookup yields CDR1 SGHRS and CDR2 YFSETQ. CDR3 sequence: CASSFAQSWWDRGFQPQHF. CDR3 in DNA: TGCGCCAGCAGCTTTGCACAAAGTTGGTGGGACAGGGGTTTTCAGCCCCAGCATTTT.

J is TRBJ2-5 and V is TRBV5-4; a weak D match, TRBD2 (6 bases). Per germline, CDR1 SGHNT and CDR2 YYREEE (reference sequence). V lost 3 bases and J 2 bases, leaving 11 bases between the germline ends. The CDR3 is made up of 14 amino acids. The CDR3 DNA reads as TGTGCCAGCAGCTCCCTGGCGGGACAAGAGACCCAGTACTTC. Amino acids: CASSSLAGQETQYF.

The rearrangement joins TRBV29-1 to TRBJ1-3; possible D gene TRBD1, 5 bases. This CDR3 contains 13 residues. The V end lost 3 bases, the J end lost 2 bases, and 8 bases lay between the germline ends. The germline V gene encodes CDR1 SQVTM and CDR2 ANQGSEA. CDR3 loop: CSVDVGAGNTIYF. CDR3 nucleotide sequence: TGCAGCGTTGATGTGGGGGCTGGAAACACCATATATTTT.

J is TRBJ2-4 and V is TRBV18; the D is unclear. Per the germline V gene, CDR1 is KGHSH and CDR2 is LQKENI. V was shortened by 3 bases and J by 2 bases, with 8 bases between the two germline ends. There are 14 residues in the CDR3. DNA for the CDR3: TGTGCCAGCTCACCTGCTGGGACCAAAAACATTCAGTACTTC. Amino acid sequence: CASSPAGTKNIQYF.

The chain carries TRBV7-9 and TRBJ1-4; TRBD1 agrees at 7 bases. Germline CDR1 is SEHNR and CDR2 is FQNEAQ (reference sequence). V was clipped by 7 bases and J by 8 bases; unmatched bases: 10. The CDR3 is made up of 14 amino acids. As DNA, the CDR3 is TGTGCCAGCAAGAATCAGGGGGTTGGCGAAAAACTGTTTTTT. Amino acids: CASKNQGVGEKLFF. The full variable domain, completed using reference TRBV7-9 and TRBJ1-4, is DTGVSQNPRHKITKRGQNVTFRCDPISEHNRLYWYRQTLGQGPEFLTYFQNEAQLEKSRLLSDRFSAERPKGSFSTLEIQRTEQGDSAMYLCASKNQGVGEKLFFGSGTQLSVL.

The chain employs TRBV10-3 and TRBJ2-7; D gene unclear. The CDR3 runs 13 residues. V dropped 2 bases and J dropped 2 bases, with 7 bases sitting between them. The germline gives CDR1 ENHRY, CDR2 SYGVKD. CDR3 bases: TGTGCCATCAGTGAGGGGCTTCCCTACGAGCAGTACTTC. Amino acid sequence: CAISEGLPYEQYF.

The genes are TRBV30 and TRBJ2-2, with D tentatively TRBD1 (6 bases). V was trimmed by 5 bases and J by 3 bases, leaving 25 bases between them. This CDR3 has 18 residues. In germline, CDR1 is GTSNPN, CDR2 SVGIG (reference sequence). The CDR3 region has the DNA TGTGCCTGGGGGGGCGTCAGGCCGGCTAGACAATACACCGGGGAGCTGTTTTTT. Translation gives CAWGGVRPARQYTGELFF.

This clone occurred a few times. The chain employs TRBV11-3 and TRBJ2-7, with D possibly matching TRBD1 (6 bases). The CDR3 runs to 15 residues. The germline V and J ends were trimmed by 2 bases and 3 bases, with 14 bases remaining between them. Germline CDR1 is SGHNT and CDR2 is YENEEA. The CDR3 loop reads CASSLSFGGSYEQYF. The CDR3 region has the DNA TGTGCCAGCAGCTTATCTTTTGGGGGCAGCTACGAGCAGTACTTC.

CDR3 sequence: CASISGSCSDTQYF. In nucleotides, the CDR3 is TGCGCCAGCATTAGCGGGAGTTGTTCAGATACGCAGTATTTT. This chain links TRBV10-1 with TRBJ2-3, with 9 bases fitting TRBD2. The V gene's germline CDR1 is WNHNN and CDR2 SYGVQD (reference sequence). This CDR3 is 14 amino acids long. V trimming: 7 bases; J trimming: 4 bases; junction bases outside the gene matches: 6.

CDR3 nucleotide sequence: TGCGCCAGCAGCCCCCCCATCTACGAGCAGTACTTC. Protein: CASSPPIYEQYF. V usage is TRBV23-1 and J usage is TRBJ2-7; D is uncertain. TRBV23-1 is designated an ORF whose function remains uncertain. The length of the CDR3 is 12 residues. The V end was cut by 6 bases, the J end by 3 bases, with 9 bases between.

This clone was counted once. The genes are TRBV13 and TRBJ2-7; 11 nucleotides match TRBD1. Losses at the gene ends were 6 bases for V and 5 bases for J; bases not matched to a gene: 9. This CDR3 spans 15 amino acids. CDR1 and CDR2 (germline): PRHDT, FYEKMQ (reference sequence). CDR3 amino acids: CASRTGTGGSDEQYF. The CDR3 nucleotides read TGTGCCAGCAGAACCGGGACAGGGGGTTCCGACGAGCAGTACTTC.

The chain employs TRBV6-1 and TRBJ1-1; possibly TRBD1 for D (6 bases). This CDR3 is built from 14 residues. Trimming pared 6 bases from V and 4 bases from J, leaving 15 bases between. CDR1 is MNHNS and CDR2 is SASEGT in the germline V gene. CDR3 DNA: TGTGCCAGCAGGGAGAAGGGGGGTATCACTGAAGCTTTCTTT. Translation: CASREKGGITEAFF.

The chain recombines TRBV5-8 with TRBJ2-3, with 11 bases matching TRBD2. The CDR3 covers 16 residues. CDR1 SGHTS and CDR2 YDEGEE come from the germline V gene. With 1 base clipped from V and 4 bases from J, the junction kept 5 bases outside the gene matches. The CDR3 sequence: CASSLTSGGLPDTQYF. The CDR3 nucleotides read TGTGCCAGCAGCTTGACTAGCGGGGGCCTCCCAGATACGCAGTATTTT.

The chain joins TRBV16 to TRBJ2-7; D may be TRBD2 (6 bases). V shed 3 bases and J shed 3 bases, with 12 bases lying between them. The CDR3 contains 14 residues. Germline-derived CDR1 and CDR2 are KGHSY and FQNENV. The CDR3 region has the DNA TGTGCCAGCAGCCAGACCCGGGAGCACTACGAGCAGTACTTC. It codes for CASSQTREHYEQYF.